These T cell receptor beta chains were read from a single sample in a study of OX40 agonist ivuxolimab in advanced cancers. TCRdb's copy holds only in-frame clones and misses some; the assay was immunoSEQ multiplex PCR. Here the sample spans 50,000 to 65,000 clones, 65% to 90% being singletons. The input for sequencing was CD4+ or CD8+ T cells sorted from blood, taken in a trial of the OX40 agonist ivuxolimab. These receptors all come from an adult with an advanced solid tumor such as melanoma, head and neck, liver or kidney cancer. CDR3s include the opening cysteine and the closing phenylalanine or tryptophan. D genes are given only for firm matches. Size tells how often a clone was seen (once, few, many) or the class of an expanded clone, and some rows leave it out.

CASSLAGQGFGNTIYF TGTGCCAGCAGCTTGGCCGGACAGGGGTTTGGAAACACCATATATTTT TRBV5-5 . TRBJ1-3 TRBD1
CASSPDRWSEKLFF TGTGCCAGCAGCCCCGACAGGTGGTCTGAAAAACTGTTTTTT TRBV5-4 . TRBJ1-4 .
CASSLTGGGYTF TGTGCCAGCAGCCTGACAGGGGGCGGCTACACCTTC TRBV14 . TRBJ1-2 TRBD1
CASSHLRGGIYNEQFF TGCGCCAGCAGTCACCTCAGGGGCGGAATTTACAATGAGCAGTTCTTC TRBV23-1 . TRBJ2-1 .
CAIRTSIRAPSGANVLTF TGTGCCATCAGGACCTCGATCCGGGCCCCCTCTGGGGCCAACGTCCTGACTTTC TRBV10-3 . TRBJ2-6 .
CASSPPSRPKNTEAFF TGTGCCAGCTCACCACCCTCGAGGCCGAAGAACACTGAAGCTTTCTTT TRBV18 few TRBJ1-1 .
CASSLKNTGELFF TGTGCCAGCAGCTTAAAGAACACCGGGGAGCTGTTTTTT TRBV7-2 . TRBJ2-2 .
CASRDRGSDTQYF TGTGCCAGCCGGGACAGGGGGTCAGATACGCAGTATTTT TRBV19 . TRBJ2-3 TRBD1
CASSPTGPIDSPLHF TGCGCCAGCAGCCCCACGGGGCCGATAGATTCACCCCTCCACTTT TRBV5-1 . TRBJ1-6 .
CASSLWSPTDTQYF TGTGCCAGCAGCTTGTGGAGCCCAACCGATACGCAGTATTTT TRBV7-2 . TRBJ2-3 .
CASSIAGVETQYF TGTGCCAGTAGTATCGCAGGGGTGGAGACCCAGTACTTC TRBV19 . TRBJ2-5 .
CASSKPGQIETQYF TGTGCCAGCAGTAAACCGGGACAGATAGAGACCCAGTACTTC TRBV27 . TRBJ2-5 TRBD1
CASSQGEYGYTF TGTGCCAGCAGCCAGGGGGAATATGGCTACACCTTC TRBV9 . TRBJ1-2 TRBD1
CASRVGTGGNTEAFF TGTGCCAGCAGGGTCGGGACAGGGGGCAATACTGAAGCTTTCTTT TRBV28 . TRBJ1-1 TRBD1
CASVGGPGELFF TGTGCCAGTGTTGGGGGTCCCGGGGAGCTGTTTTTT TRBV6-5 few TRBJ2-2 .
CASSLGQTNTEAFF TGTGCCAGCAGCTTGGGACAGACGAACACTGAAGCTTTCTTT TRBV5-5 . TRBJ1-1 .
CASSSSRSSSTDTQYF TGTGCCAGCAGTTCGTCTAGAAGCTCTAGCACAGATACGCAGTATTTT TRBV27 . TRBJ2-3 .
CSVPSPDRLYGYTF TGCAGCGTTCCCTCCCCGGACAGACTCTATGGCTACACCTTC TRBV29-1 . TRBJ1-2 .
CSVAEQGENTEAFF TGCAGCGTTGCGGAACAGGGGGAGAACACTGAAGCTTTCTTT TRBV29-1 . TRBJ1-1 TRBD1
CSAPLPGVQYF TGCAGTGCCCCACTCCCCGGGGTGCAGTACTTC TRBV20-1 . TRBJ2-7 .
CASSATGSDTEAFF TGTGCCAGCAGCGCTACAGGGTCTGACACTGAAGCTTTCTTT TRBV7-3 . TRBJ1-1 .
CASSEQGVGTDTQYF TGTGCCAGCAGCGAACAGGGGGTGGGCACAGATACGCAGTATTTT TRBV2 once TRBJ2-3 TRBD1
CASATGGWGGYTF TGTGCCAGTGCGACAGGGGGCTGGGGAGGCTACACCTTC TRBV19 . TRBJ1-2 TRBD1
CASTATGETSGYTF TGTGCCAGTACCGCGACAGGAGAGACCAGTGGCTACACCTTC TRBV19 . TRBJ1-2 .
CASSLGAYEQYF TGCGCCAGCAGCTTGGGAGCCTACGAGCAGTACTTC TRBV5-1 once TRBJ2-7 .
CSASVLGLAGLSSYEQYF . TRBV29-1 . TRBJ2-7 .
CASSPGGFYGYTF TGTGCCAGCTCACCGGGGGGCTTCTATGGCTACACCTTC TRBV18 . TRBJ1-2 .
CAWSVGDLGTPLHF TGTGCCTGGAGTGTGGGGGACTTAGGGACACCCCTCCACTTT TRBV30 . TRBJ1-6 .
CASSLVGDPLYEQFF TGTGCCAGCAGCTTAGTGGGGGATCCTCTCTATGAGCAGTTCTTC TRBV7-2 . TRBJ2-1 .
CASRAGGGSVLTF TGCGCCAGCAGGGCCGGAGGGGGAAGCGTCCTGACTTTC TRBV10-2 . TRBJ2-6 .
CSVEGYSGSETQYF TGCAGCGTTGAAGGGTATAGCGGGAGTGAGACCCAGTACTTC TRBV29-1 . TRBJ2-5 TRBD2
CSASGDSGYTF TGCAGTGCCAGTGGAGATTCTGGCTACACCTTC TRBV20-1 . TRBJ1-2 .
CASSKRAGGPNTGELFF TGTGCCAGTAGTAAGAGAGCGGGAGGGCCTAACACCGGGGAGCTGTTTTTT TRBV19 . TRBJ2-2 TRBD2
CASSLGIISEMIYEQYF TGTGCCAGCAGCTTAGGCATTATAAGCGAGATGATCTACGAGCAGTACTTC TRBV7-2 . TRBJ2-7 .
CASSPLDRVSGNEQFF TGTGCCAGCAGCCCTCTGGACAGGGTTTCCGGCAATGAGCAGTTCTTC TRBV4-2 . TRBJ2-1 TRBD1
CASSGEGNTEAFF TGTGCCAGCAGTGGGGAAGGGAACACTGAAGCTTTCTTT TRBV2 . TRBJ1-1 .
CASTPGHPAGDTQYF TGCGCCAGCACCCCGGGACACCCCGCTGGAGATACGCAGTATTTT TRBV23-1 . TRBJ2-3 .
CATTGTKNIQYF TGTGCCACCACAGGGACCAAAAACATTCAGTACTTC TRBV28 . TRBJ2-4 .
CASSVHVGGGSNSPLHF TGTGCCAGCAGCGTACACGTCGGGGGAGGGTCCAATTCACCCCTCCACTTT TRBV9 . TRBJ1-6 .
CASSLLRTGDSPLHF TGTGCCAGCAGCTTACTACGGACAGGGGATTCACCCCTCCACTTT TRBV7-8 . TRBJ1-6 TRBD1
CSLRGARNEQYF TGCAGCCTACGGGGGGCGCGGAACGAGCAGTACTTC TRBV29-1 . TRBJ2-7 .
CASSPDRSSETQYF TGTGCCAGCAGTCCGGACAGGTCCTCTGAGACCCAGTACTTC TRBV7-9 once TRBJ2-5 TRBD1
CASSTFGTGDGANVLTF TGTGCCAGCAGCACCTTCGGGACAGGGGACGGGGCCAACGTCCTGACTTTC TRBV7-9 . TRBJ2-6 TRBD1
CASSLGPTTGELFF TGTGCCAGCAGTTTGGGACCTACCACCGGGGAGCTGTTTTTT TRBV28 . TRBJ2-2 .
CASGGTTVNEQFF TGCGCCAGCGGGGGGACTACCGTCAATGAGCAGTTCTTC TRBV5-1 . TRBJ2-1 TRBD2
CASSPGTVTGNGPQHF TGTGCCAGCTCACCAGGAACCGTGACAGGCAATGGACCCCAGCATTTT TRBV18 . TRBJ1-5 .
CASTSRGGETQYF TGTGCCAGCACCTCCCGCGGGGGAGAGACCCAGTACTTC TRBV6-5 . TRBJ2-5 TRBD2
CASNRGGLNTEAFF TGTGCCAGTAACCGAGGGGGCTTGAACACTGAAGCTTTCTTT TRBV19 . TRBJ1-1 TRBD1
CASSLFGELFF TGTGCCAGCAGTTTATTTGGGGAGCTGTTTTTT TRBV28 . TRBJ2-2 .
CASSSGLPNEKLFF TGTGCCAGCAGCTCAGGGTTGCCTAATGAAAAACTGTTTTTT TRBV6-1 . TRBJ1-4 .